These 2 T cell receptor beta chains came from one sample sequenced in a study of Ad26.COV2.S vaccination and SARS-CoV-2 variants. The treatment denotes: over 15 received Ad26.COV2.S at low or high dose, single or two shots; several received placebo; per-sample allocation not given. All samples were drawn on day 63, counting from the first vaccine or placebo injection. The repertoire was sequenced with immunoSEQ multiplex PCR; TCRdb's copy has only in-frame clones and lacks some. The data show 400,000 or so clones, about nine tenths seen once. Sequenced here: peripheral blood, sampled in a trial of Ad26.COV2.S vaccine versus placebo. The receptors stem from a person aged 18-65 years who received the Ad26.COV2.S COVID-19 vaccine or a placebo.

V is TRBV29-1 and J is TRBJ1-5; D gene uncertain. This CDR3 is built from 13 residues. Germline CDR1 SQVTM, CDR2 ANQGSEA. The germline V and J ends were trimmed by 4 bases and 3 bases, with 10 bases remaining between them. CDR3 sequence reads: CSVADGDNQPQHF. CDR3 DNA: TGCAGCGTTGCGGACGGGGACAATCAGCCCCAGCATTTT.

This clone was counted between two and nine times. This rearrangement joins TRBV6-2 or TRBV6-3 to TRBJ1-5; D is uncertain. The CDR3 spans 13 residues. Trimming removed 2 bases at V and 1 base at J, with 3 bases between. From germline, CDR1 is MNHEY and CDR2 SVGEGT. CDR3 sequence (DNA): TGTGCCAGCAGTTACGACAGCAATCAGCCCCAGCATTTT. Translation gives CASSYDSNQPQHF.